Listed below are T cell receptor beta chains from one sample, sequenced in a study of blood T cell repertoires in COVID-19. Profiled with immunoSEQ multiplex PCR; TCRdb holds only in-frame clones, not every one. This table holds about 140,000 clones, roughly 85% found once. Sample: peripheral blood. These receptors were collected from a man in his 60s with acute or convalescent COVID-19. The CDR3 runs from the conserved cysteine through the conserved F or W. D genes are given only for firm matches. Expanded clones are given a class, and other clones once, few, many or no size at all.

J | D | size | V | DNA | CDR3
TRBJ2-5 | . | . | TRBV6-2/TRBV6-3 | TGTGCCAGCAGCCCCGGGACTTGGACCCAGTACTTC | CASSPGTWTQYF
TRBJ1-6 | . | . | TRBV29-1 | TGCAGCGTCCGACAGGACTATAATTCACCCCTCCACTTT | CSVRQDYNSPLHF
TRBJ1-5 | . | . | TRBV2 | TGTGCCAGCACCACTTTCGGCAATCAGCCCCAGCATTTT | CASTTFGNQPQHF
TRBJ2-3 | TRBD2 | . | TRBV27 | TGTGCCAGCAGTTTAGGGGGCGGGAGGGGCTACACAGATACGCAGTATTTT | CASSLGGGRGYTDTQYF
TRBJ2-1 | TRBD2 | . | TRBV7-2 | TGTGCCAGCAGCGAAACTAGCGGGACCGAGCAGTTCTTC | CASSETSGTEQFF
TRBJ2-2 | TRBD1 | few | TRBV19 | TGTGCCAGCTCCGGGACAGGCGGGAACACCGGGGAGCTGTTTTTT | CASSGTGGNTGELFF
TRBJ1-1 | . | . | TRBV6-5 | TGTGCCAGCAGTTACCAACACCTGAACACTGAAGCTTTCTTT | CASSYQHLNTEAFF
TRBJ2-4 | . | . | TRBV6-2/TRBV6-3 | TGTGCCAGCAGTTACTCGAGCGAAGCCAAAAACATTCAGTACTTC | CASSYSSEAKNIQYF
TRBJ2-1 | . | . | TRBV7-3 | TGTGCCAGCAGCTCATCCATGACCCTGGCGGATGAGCAGTTCTTC | CASSSSMTLADEQFF
TRBJ1-1 | . | . | TRBV2 | TGTGCCAGCAGGGGGGGGGTCTACACTGAAGCTTTCTTT | CASRGGVYTEAFF
TRBJ2-2 | . | . | TRBV7-2 | TGTGCCAGCAGGCTGGACAGATCGCGAAGCACCGGGGAGCTGTTTTTT | CASRLDRSRSTGELFF
TRBJ1-2 | . | . | TRBV10-3 | TGTGCCATCAGTGAGTCGGAGGGGGGGCGGATAACTGGCTACACCTTC | CAISESEGGRITGYTF
TRBJ2-2 | . | . | TRBV7-9 | TGTGCCAGCAGCTTAGTGTCAACCGGGGAGCTGTTTTTT | CASSLVSTGELFF
TRBJ2-5 | TRBD1 | once | TRBV5-1 | TGCGCCAGCAGCTCGCATACAGGGGAAGAGACCCAGTACTTC | CASSSHTGEETQYF
TRBJ2-1 | . | . | TRBV2 | TGTGCCAGCGTGATAGGGGCTGCATCGGGCAATGAGCAGTTCTTC | CASVIGAASGNEQFF
TRBJ2-2 | . | . | TRBV5-6 | TGTGCCAGCAGCTTCCAGACCGGGGAGCTGTTTTTT | CASSFQTGELFF
TRBJ1-5 | . | . | TRBV19 | TGTGCCAGTTCCGGGGGGGGGAAAAATCAGCCCCAGCATTTT | CASSGGGKNQPQHF
TRBJ2-5 | TRBD2 | . | TRBV5-4 | TGTGCCAGCAGCCGCCCCGACAGCGGGAGGGCCGAGACCCAGTACTTC | CASSRPDSGRAETQYF
TRBJ2-1 | TRBD2 | . | TRBV24-1 | TGTGCCACCAGCACCCCCGACCGAGGGCCTAGCGGGAAAGTGAATGAGCAGTTCTTC | CATSTPDRGPSGKVNEQFF
TRBJ2-7 | . | . | TRBV28 | TGTGCCAGCAGACAACAGGGTCCCTCCTACGAGCAGTACTTC | CASRQQGPSYEQYF
TRBJ2-7 | . | . | TRBV5-4 | TGTGCCAGCAGCTCGACTAGTTCCAACGAGCAGTACTTC | CASSSTSSNEQYF
TRBJ1-5 | TRBD1 | once | TRBV12-3/TRBV12-4 | TGTGCCAGCAGGGGGACAGGTAATCAGCCCCAGCATTTT | CASRGTGNQPQHF
TRBJ1-2 | TRBD1 | . | TRBV9 | TGTGCCAGCAGCTCGGGACAGGGAGGTTCCTATGGCTACACCTTC | CASSSGQGGSYGYTF
TRBJ2-6 | . | . | TRBV7-3 | TGTGCCAGCAGCTTCAGCGGAAGCTCTGGGGCCAACGTCCTGACTTTC | CASSFSGSSGANVLTF
TRBJ2-7 | TRBD2 | . | TRBV30 | TGTGCCTGGAGCCGGACTAGCGGAGCCTACGAGCAGTACTTC | CAWSRTSGAYEQYF
TRBJ2-1 | TRBD2 | . | TRBV28 | TGTGCCAGCAGCCAACCGGGACTAGCGGGAGGTAATGAGCAGTTCTTC | CASSQPGLAGGNEQFF
TRBJ2-1 | . | . | TRBV7-3 | TGTGCCAGCAGCCCCAGGGTCTACAATGAGCAGTTCTTC | CASSPRVYNEQFF
TRBJ2-7 | . | . | TRBV3-1/TRBV3-2 | TGTGCCAGCAGCGCTAGCATCCTGGTCTACGAGCAGTACTTC | CASSASILVYEQYF
TRBJ1-6 | . | . | TRBV28 | TGTGCCAGCAGTGGACAGCAGAATTCACCCCTCCACTTT | CASSGQQNSPLHF